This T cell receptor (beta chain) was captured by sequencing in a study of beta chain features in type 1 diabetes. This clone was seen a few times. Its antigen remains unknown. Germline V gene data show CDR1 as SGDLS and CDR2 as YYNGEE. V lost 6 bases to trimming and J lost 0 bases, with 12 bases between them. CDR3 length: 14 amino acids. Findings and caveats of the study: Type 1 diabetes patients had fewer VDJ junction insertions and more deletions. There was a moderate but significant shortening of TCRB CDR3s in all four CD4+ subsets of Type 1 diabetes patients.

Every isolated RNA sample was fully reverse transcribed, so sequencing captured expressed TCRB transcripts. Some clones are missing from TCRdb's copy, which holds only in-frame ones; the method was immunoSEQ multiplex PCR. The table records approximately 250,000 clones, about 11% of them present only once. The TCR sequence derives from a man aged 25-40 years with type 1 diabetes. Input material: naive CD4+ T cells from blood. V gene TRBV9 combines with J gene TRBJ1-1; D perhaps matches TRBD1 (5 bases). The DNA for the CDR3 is TGTGCCAGCATACTCAGGGATCTGAACACTGAAGCTTTCTTT. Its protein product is CASILRDLNTEAFF.